One and the same sample provided the 4 T cell receptor beta chains below, sequenced in a study of cytomegalovirus exposure and HLA in healthy donors (dated by TCRdb to about 2017). The library came from the immunoSEQ multiplex PCR assay. The multiplex PCR relied on a mix of 60 forward primers for TCR Vbeta segments and 13 reverse primers for TCR Jbeta segments. TCRdb took over this immuneACCESS table, retaining in-frame rearrangements with V and J assigned. Such tables are incomplete; in checked studies, under half of the missing clones stem from an unresolved V gene, and the remainder is unexplained. This specimen's table enumerates tens of thousands of clones. 4% of the sample is in the top ten clones. The sample comprised PBMCs. These receptors all stem from a male donor in good health and CMV-seronegative.

The chain couples TRBV5-4 to TRBJ2-7; possible D gene TRBD1, 5 bases. The CDR3 runs 13 residues. V was cut by 3 bases and J by 4 bases, with 11 bases left in between. Germline V gene lookup returns CDR1 SGHNT and CDR2 YYREEE (reference sequence). The CDR3 loop is CASSSGNLYEQYF. The CDR3 DNA follows: TGTGCCAGCAGCTCAGGGAACCTTTACGAGCAGTACTTC.

The chain joins TRBV6-6 to TRBJ1-5; D is undetermined. With 6 bases removed from V and 7 bases from J, the gap between germline ends came to 16 bases. The germline CDR1 and CDR2 sequences are MNHNY and SVGAGI (reference sequence). The CDR3 extends over 14 amino acids. CDR3 residues: CASSPGNMNQPQHF. DNA for the CDR3: TGTGCCAGCAGCCCCGGTAATATGAACCAGCCCCAGCATTTT.

The chain joins TRBV28 to TRBJ2-1; 8 bases line up with TRBD1. Germline CDR1 MDHEN, CDR2 SYDVKM. The CDR3 spans 15 residues. The V gene end was trimmed by 4 bases and the J gene end by 2 bases; junction bases not matched to a gene: 4. The CDR3 loop is CASSSTGVTYNEQFF. In DNA form, the CDR3 reads TGTGCCAGCAGTTCGACAGGGGTGACCTACAATGAGCAGTTCTTC. The full variable domain, in which reference TRBV28 and TRBJ2-1 provide the parts outside the CDR3, is DVKVTQSSRYLVKRTGEKVFLECVQDMDHENMFWYRQDPGLGLRLIYFSYDVKMKEKGDIPEGYSVSREKKERFSLILESASTNQTSMYLCASSSTGVTYNEQFFGPGTRLTVL.

Here the CDR3 reads CASSALLGYEQYF. CDR3 DNA: TGTGCCAGCAGCGCCCTACTAGGCTACGAGCAGTACTTC. The rearrangement joins TRBV7-8 to TRBJ2-7, with D perhaps TRBD2 (5 bases). Trimming shortened V by 5 bases and J by 3 bases, and 11 bases separated the two germline ends. The V gene's germline CDR1 is SGHVS and CDR2 FQNEAQ. CDR3 length: 13 amino acids.